The 4 T cell receptor beta chains listed next were all sequenced from one sample in a study of OX40 agonist ivuxolimab in advanced cancers. The table came from immunoSEQ multiplex PCR; TCRdb's copy has only in-frame clones and leaves some out. The sample lists 50,000 to 65,000 clones; approximately 91% were seen once. This material consisted of CD4+ or CD8+ T cells sorted from blood, taken in a trial of the OX40 agonist ivuxolimab. Every receptor here comes from an adult with an advanced solid tumor such as melanoma, head and neck, liver or kidney cancer.

The chain has TRBV7-3 and TRBJ2-3, with 7 bases that match TRBD2. Trimming at V came to 5 bases and at J to 0 bases, leaving 2 bases not matched to a gene. The germline CDR1 and CDR2 sequences are SGHTA and FQGTGA. The CDR3 loop spans 14 amino acids. The CDR3 coding sequence is TGTGCCAGCAGCCTGGGACTAAGCACAGATACGCAGTATTTT. Protein product: CASSLGLSTDTQYF.

This chain joins TRBV27 and TRBJ2-5; TRBD1 aligns across 7 bases. Germline V gives CDR1 MNHEY, CDR2 SMNVEV (reference sequence). The CDR3 has 15 amino acids. Trimming took 3 bases from V and 2 from J; bases not matched to a gene: 6. The CDR3 DNA sequence: TGTGCCAGCAGTTTGACAGGGCGACGGCAAGAGACCCAGTACTTC. Protein: CASSLTGRRQETQYF.

The chain uses TRBV30 and TRBJ1-6; a possible D gene is TRBD1 (6 bases). The CDR3 has 14 residues. V was pared by 4 bases and J by 7 bases, with 14 bases between. The germline V gene encodes CDR1 GTSNPN and CDR2 SVGIG (reference sequence). CDR3 region: CAWKGGIINSPLHF. The DNA of the CDR3 is TGTGCCTGGAAAGGGGGGATTATCAATTCACCCCTCCACTTT.

The V and J genes are TRBV2 and TRBJ2-4, with D unresolved. The CDR3 runs to 14 residues. The V gene's germline CDR1 is SNHLY and CDR2 FYNNEI. Trimming pared 4 bases from V and 0 bases from J, leaving 7 bases between. The CDR3 DNA reads TGTGCCAGCAGTGTAGGTCTAGCCAAAAACATTCAGTACTTC. Encoded protein: CASSVGLAKNIQYF.